This T cell receptor (beta chain) was captured by sequencing in a study of PD-1 blockade in classical Hodgkin lymphoma. Study at large: Treatment was intravenous nivolumab, 3 mg/kg every 2 weeks, until progression.

Method: immunoSEQ multiplex PCR; TCRdb's copy keeps in-frame clones and lacks some. The table includes about 40,000 clones, approximately 64% detected once. Germline CDR1 reads LNHDA; CDR2 reads SQIVND (reference sequence). The length of the CDR3 is 15 residues. Trimming removed 6 bases at V and 5 bases at J, with 19 bases between. Patients all relapsed after autologous stem cell transplantation, and there was variation in brentuximab vedotin exposure. The TCR originated in a human donor with classical Hodgkin lymphoma. The sample here was peripheral blood mononuclear cells (PBMCs), taken at baseline. The chain links TRBV19 to TRBJ2-5, with D possibly being TRBD1 or TRBD2 (5 bases each). As DNA, the CDR3 is TGTGCCAGTAGCCCCGCAGGGAGATCTTCGGAGACCCAGTACTTC. Translated: CASSPAGRSSETQYF.